Below are 8 T cell receptor beta chains sequenced from a single sample in a study of shared clonotypes between healthy human individuals. Produced via immunoSEQ multiplex PCR; TCRdb's table is partial and in-frame only. The table shows 2.3 million or so clones, with approximately 95% occurring only once. Sequenced input: naive CD4+ T cells from PBMCs. This sample's subset: CD45RA+ positively selected. Receptor source: a man in his late teens or twenties in good health. Some clones in this sample may be carry-over from other donors' samples.

The rearrangement links TRBV2 to TRBJ2-1, with 8 bases identical to TRBD1. The V segment lost 8 bases and the J segment 8 bases; nucleotides outside the gene matches: 11. The CDR3 is 14 amino acids. Per the germline V gene, CDR1 is SNHLY and CDR2 is FYNNEI. The CDR3 is CASAGQVWADEQFF. In DNA form, the CDR3 reads TGTGCCAGCGCGGGACAGGTTTGGGCTGATGAGCAGTTCTTC. The full variable domain, with the rest looked up from reference TRBV2 and TRBJ2-1, is EPEVTQTPSHQVTQMGQEVILRCVPISNHLYFYWYRQILGQKVEFLVSFYNNEISEKSEIFDDQFSVERPDGSNFTLKIRSTKLEDSAMYFCASAGQVWADEQFFGPGTRLTVL.

The chain combines TRBV28 with TRBJ1-5, with D hard to call. Trimming stripped 0 bases from V and 9 bases from J, with 6 bases between. The CDR3 runs to 12 residues. The germline gives CDR1 MDHEN, CDR2 SYDVKM. The DNA for the CDR3 is TGTGCCAGCAGTTTATGGGGGTGGCCCCAGCATTTT. Translation: CASSLWGWPQHF.

This chain links TRBV28 with TRBJ2-3; D unclear. The CDR3 has 15 amino acids. Germline values: CDR1 MDHEN, CDR2 SYDVKM. Trimming pared 3 bases from V and 1 base from J, leaving 11 bases between. CDR3 protein: CASSLSHRRTDTQYF. DNA of the CDR3: TGTGCCAGCAGTTTGAGTCACAGACGCACAGATACGCAGTATTTT.

The chain joins TRBV28 to TRBJ1-1; D perhaps matches TRBD1 (5 bases). This CDR3 is built from 14 residues. CDR1 MDHEN and CDR2 SYDVKM come from the germline V gene. Trimming took 6 bases from V and 0 from J, leaving 11 bases between them. The CDR3 DNA reads TGTGCCAGCAGGCCCGGGGGGTTGAACACTGAAGCTTTCTTT. Its protein product is CASRPGGLNTEAFF.

J is TRBJ1-1 and V is TRBV29-1; 11 bases match TRBD1. CDR1 and CDR2 (germline): SQVTM, ANQGSEA. The CDR3 is 13 amino acids. The junction had 7 bases not matched to a gene; V was cut back by 7 bases and J by 6 bases. The CDR3 region is CSGTGGLGAEAFF. DNA for the CDR3: TGCAGCGGGACAGGGGGCTTGGGCGCTGAAGCTTTCTTT.

V gene TRBV5-6 combines with J gene TRBJ2-7; 7 positions agree with TRBD2. The J segment lost 3 bases and the V segment lost 0 bases, leaving 3 bases of the junction unmatched. The CDR3 contains 14 residues. Germline V gene sequence: CDR1 SGHDT, CDR2 YYEEEE. The CDR3, as DNA: TGTGCCAGCAGCTTGGGCGGGAGCGGCTACGAGCAGTACTTC. This codes for CASSLGGSGYEQYF.

Here the CDR3 DNA reads TGTGCCAGCAGCTATAACCCTAGCGGGAGATACGAGCAGTACTTC. Amino acid sequence: CASSYNPSGRYEQYF. The J gene is TRBJ2-7, the V gene TRBV11-2; 10 bases align to TRBD2. Germline CDR1 and CDR2: SGHAT and FQNNGV. The CDR3 covers 15 residues. The V and J ends lost 4 bases and 4 bases, in that order; junction bases with no gene match: 7.

V gene TRBV19 combines with J gene TRBJ2-2; maybe TRBD1 (6 bases). The CDR3 consists of 15 residues. V was shortened by 5 bases and J by 5 bases, with 15 bases between the two germline ends. Germline CDR1 LNHDA, CDR2 SQIVND (reference sequence). The DNA of the CDR3 is TGTGCCAGTAGTGCTACAGGGTTAGGGACCGGGGAGCTGTTTTTT. Protein sequence: CASSATGLGTGELFF.